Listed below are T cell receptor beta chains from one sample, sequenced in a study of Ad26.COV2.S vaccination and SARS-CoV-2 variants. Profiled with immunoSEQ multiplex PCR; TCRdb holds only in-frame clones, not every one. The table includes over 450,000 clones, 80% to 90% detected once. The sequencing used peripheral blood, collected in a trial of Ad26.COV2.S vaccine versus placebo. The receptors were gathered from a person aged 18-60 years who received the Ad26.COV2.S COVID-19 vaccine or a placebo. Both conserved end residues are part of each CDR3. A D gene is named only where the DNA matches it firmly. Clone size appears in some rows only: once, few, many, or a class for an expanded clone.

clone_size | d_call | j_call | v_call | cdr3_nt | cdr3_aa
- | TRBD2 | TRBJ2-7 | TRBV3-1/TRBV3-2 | TGTGCCAGCAGCCAGGAACTAGCGGGAGTTTCCTACGAGCAGTACTTC | CASSQELAGVSYEQYF
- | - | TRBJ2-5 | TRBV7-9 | TGTGCCAGCAGCTTAGTTTTGGTTGCAGAGACCCAGTACTTC | CASSLVLVAETQYF
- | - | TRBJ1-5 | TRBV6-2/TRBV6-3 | TGTGCCAGCAGCGGCCATTCTGGGGGGCCCCAGCATTTT | CASSGHSGGPQHF
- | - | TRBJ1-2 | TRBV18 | TGTGCCAGCTCACCGGGGGTAGGTGGCTACACCTTC | CASSPGVGGYTF
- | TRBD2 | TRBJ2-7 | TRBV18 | TGTGCCAGCTCACGACGGGCGGGGGACGAGCAGTACTTC | CASSRRAGDEQYF
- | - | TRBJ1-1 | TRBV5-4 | TGTGCCAGCAGCTTGGCCCAATCGAACACTGAAGCTTTCTTT | CASSLAQSNTEAFF
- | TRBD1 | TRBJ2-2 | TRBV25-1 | TGTGCCAGCAGTGAATATATGAGGGGGACAGCGAACACCGGGGAGCTGTTTTTT | CASSEYMRGTANTGELFF
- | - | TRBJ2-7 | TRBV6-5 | TGTGCCAGCAGTTACGGGGGTTCTACCTACGAGCAGTACTTC | CASSYGGSTYEQYF
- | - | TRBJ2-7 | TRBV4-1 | TGCGCCAGCAGCCATCTACAGGAGAGCTCCTACGAGCAGTACTTC | CASSHLQESSYEQYF
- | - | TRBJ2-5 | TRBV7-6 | TGTGCCAGCAGCTCGGGGTGGGGCCAGTACTTC | CASSSGWGQYF
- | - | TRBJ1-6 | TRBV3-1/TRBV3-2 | TGTGCCAGCAGAGAAGGGCACATTCTTAATTCACCCCTCCACTTT | CASREGHILNSPLHF
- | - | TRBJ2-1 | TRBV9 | TGTGCCAGCAGCGTAGGGGTGGACAGCCGGGGTGAGCAGTTCTTC | CASSVGVDSRGEQFF
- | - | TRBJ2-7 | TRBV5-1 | TGCGCCAGCAGCTCACCGACGGAAAGCTCCTACGAGCAGTACTTC | CASSSPTESSYEQYF
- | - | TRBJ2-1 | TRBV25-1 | TGTGCCAGCAGTAGACTAGGGCGGGACAATGAGCAGTTCTTC | CASSRLGRDNEQFF
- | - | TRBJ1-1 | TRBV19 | TGTGCCAGTAGTATAGTGGGCCCCAGGAACACTGAAGCTTTCTTT | CASSIVGPRNTEAFF
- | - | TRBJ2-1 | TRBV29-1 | TGCAGCGTTGACGCGGGGCCTTCTTCAGGCAATGAGCAGTTCTTC | CSVDAGPSSGNEQFF
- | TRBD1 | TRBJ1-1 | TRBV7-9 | TGTGCCAGCTGGGGACAGGGGATAACTGAAGCTTTCTTT | CASWGQGITEAFF
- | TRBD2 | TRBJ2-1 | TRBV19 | TGTGCCACCACGACTCGAAAACGGGGCAAGCGGGAGTGGGGTAATGAGCAGTTCTTC | CATTTRKRGKREWGNEQFF
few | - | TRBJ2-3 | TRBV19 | TGTGCCAGTAGTCCCGATATGGGGGGAGCAGATACGCAGTATTTT | CASSPDMGGADTQYF
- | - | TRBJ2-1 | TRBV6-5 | TGTGCCAGCAGTTACCAAACGGGAAGATACAATGAGCAGTTCTTC | CASSYQTGRYNEQFF
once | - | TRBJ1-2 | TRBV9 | TGTGCCAGCAGCGTAGCTCAGAATTATGGCTACACCTTC | CASSVAQNYGYTF
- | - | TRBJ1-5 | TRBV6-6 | TGTGCCAGCAGTTACGAGGTGAGGCAGCCCCAGCATTTT | CASSYEVRQPQHF
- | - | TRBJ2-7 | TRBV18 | TGTGCCAGCTCACCTTCTACGCTCTACGAGCAGTACTTC | CASSPSTLYEQYF
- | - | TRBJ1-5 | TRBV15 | TGTGCCACCAGCAGAGATCGGGGACGGAACGCCAATCAGCCCCAGCATTTT | CATSRDRGRNANQPQHF
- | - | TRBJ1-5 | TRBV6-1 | TGTGCCAGCAGTGAAGCGAGGGGTCAGGGTCAGCCCCAGCATTTT | CASSEARGQGQPQHF
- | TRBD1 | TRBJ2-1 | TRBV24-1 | TGTGCCACCAGTGATCCCCGGACAGGGCAGTTCTTC | CATSDPRTGQFF
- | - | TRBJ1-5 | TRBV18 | TGTGCCAGCTCACCAGAGGCAGGGACTCAGCCCCAGCATTTT | CASSPEAGTQPQHF
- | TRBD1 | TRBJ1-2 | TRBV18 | TGTGCCAGCTCACCATCAGGGGGCACCCTCTATGGCTACACCTTC | CASSPSGGTLYGYTF
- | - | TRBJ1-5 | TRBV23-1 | TGCGCCAGGAACGCGGAGGTAAATCGCAATCAGCCCCAGCATTTT | CARNAEVNRNQPQHF
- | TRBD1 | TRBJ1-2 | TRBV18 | TGTGCCAGCTCGCGGGACAGCGTTGAGGGCTACACCTTC | CASSRDSVEGYTF
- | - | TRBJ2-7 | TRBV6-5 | TGTGCCAGCAGTTACGCGGCGGAACCCTACGAGCAGTACTTC | CASSYAAEPYEQYF
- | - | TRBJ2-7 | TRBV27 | TGTGCCAGCAGGCCCCTAGCGACCTCCTACGAGCAGTACTTC | CASRPLATSYEQYF
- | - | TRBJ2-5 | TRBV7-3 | TGTGCCAGCAGCTTTTTCGGGAAGGAGACCCAGTACTTC | CASSFFGKETQYF
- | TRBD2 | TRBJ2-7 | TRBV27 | TGTGCCAGCAGAGACGGGACTAGCGGCTACGAGCAGTACTTC | CASRDGTSGYEQYF
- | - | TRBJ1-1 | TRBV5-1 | TGCGCCAGCAGCTTGAGGCGGGGGGCAGGTGAAGCTTTCTTT | CASSLRRGAGEAFF
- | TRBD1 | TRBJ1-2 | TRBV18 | TGTGCCAGCTCACCAAACGACAGGGCCCCAATGAACTATGGCTACACCTTC | CASSPNDRAPMNYGYTF
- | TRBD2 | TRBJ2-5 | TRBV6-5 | TGTGCCAGCAGTTATAGCGGGGAGACCCAGTACTTC | CASSYSGETQYF
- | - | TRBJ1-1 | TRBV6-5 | TGTGCCAGCAGCCGAGCAGGACGGACGAACACTGAAGCTTTCTTT | CASSRAGRTNTEAFF
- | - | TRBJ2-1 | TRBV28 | TGTGCCAGCAGGTCGTGGAGTGAGCAGTTCTTC | CASRSWSEQFF
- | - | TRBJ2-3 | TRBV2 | TGTGCCAGCAGTGACGGTACAGATACGCAGTATTTT | CASSDGTDTQYF
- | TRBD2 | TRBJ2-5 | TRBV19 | TGTGCCAGTAGTTCGACTAGCGGGAGGGCAGAGACCCAGTACTTC | CASSSTSGRAETQYF
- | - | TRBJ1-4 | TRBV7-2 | TGTGCCAGCAGCTTAGCCCTCATTGGGGAAAAACTGTTTTTT | CASSLALIGEKLFF
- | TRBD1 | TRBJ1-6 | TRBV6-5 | TGTGCCAGCAGTTACTTATGGGACAGGGAGTCACCCCTCCACTTT | CASSYLWDRESPLHF
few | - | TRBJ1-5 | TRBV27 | TGTGCCAGCAGTTTCGGGTCTGGTCAGCCCCAGCATTTT | CASSFGSGQPQHF
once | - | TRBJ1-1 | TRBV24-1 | TGTGCCACCAGTGATTTGCCCGAAGGCGCTTTCTTT | CATSDLPEGAFF
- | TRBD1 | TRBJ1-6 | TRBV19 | TGTGCCAGTAGTCGGGGACAGGCGGGCCGAACCTATAATTCACCCCTCCACTTT | CASSRGQAGRTYNSPLHF
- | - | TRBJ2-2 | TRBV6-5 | TGTGCCAGCAGTTACCTTTCCGGGGGCACCGGGGAGCTGTTTTTT | CASSYLSGGTGELFF
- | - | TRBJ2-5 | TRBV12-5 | TGTGCTAGTGGTTTTGCAGGTCAAGAGACCCAGTACTTC | CASGFAGQETQYF
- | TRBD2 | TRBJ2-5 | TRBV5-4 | TGTGCCAGCAGCCTCCCTGGGAGCGGGGGGGGACCGAAGACCCAGTACTTC | CASSLPGSGGGPKTQYF
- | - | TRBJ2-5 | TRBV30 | TGTGCCGTCCATGGACGGATGAGACGGGAGACCCAGTACTTC | CAVHGRMRRETQYF
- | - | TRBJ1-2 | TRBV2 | TGTGCCAGCAGTGACAGGGGAGACTCTTATGGCTACACCTTC | CASSDRGDSYGYTF
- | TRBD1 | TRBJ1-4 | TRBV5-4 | TGTGCCAGCAGCCGAGGGGACAGATTTAATGAAAAACTGTTTTTT | CASSRGDRFNEKLFF
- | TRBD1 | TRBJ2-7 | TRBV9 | TGTGCCAGCAGCGTAGGAGGGGGCATAGTCTACGAGCAGTACTTC | CASSVGGGIVYEQYF
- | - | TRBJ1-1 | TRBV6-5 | TGTGCCAGCAGTTACGAGGGGAACACTGAAGCTTTCTTT | CASSYEGNTEAFF
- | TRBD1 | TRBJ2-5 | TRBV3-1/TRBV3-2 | TGTGCCAGCAGCCAAGTACCCGACAGGGATGGAGAGACCCAGTACTTC | CASSQVPDRDGETQYF
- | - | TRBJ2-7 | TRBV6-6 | TGTGCCAGCAGTCTACGAGCCGTTACTGTCAGCTCCTACGAGCAGTACTTC | CASSLRAVTVSSYEQYF
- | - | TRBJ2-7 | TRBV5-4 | TGTGCCAGCAGCTTGTGGGGGGCAGGCTACGAGCAGTACTTC | CASSLWGAGYEQYF
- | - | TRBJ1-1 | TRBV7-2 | TGTGCCAGCAGCCCTGTCTGGACCGGGGCCAATTTCGGTGGAGCTTTCTTT | CASSPVWTGANFGGAFF
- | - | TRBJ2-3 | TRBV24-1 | TGTGCCACCAGTGATTGGTCCACCGATACGCAGTATTTT | CATSDWSTDTQYF
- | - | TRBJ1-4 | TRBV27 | TGTGCCAGCAGTTTGGTAGTCAGCGAAAAACTGTTTTTT | CASSLVVSEKLFF